This T cell receptor beta chain was captured in a study of cytomegalovirus exposure and HLA in healthy donors. Study outcomes and limitations: Productive status was seen about 90% or about 30% of the time for most TCR beta V segments in an earlier analysis.

All the people who gave samples were healthy bone marrow donors. The PCR employed 60 Vbeta primers together with 13 Jbeta primers. The repertoire was sequenced with immunoSEQ multiplex PCR; TCRdb's copy has only in-frame clones and lacks some. The table lists 300,000 or so clones, roughly four fifths of them singletons, with approximately 2% in the top ten. V was shortened by 0 bases and J by 5 bases, with 10 bases between the two germline ends. The CDR3 is made up of 14 amino acids. CDR1 is MGHRA and CDR2 is YSYEKL in the germline V gene. With regard to this clone: Its cognate antigen is unknown.

This clonotype originated in a woman between 40 and 50 years old in good health and CMV-seropositive. The V gene is TRBV4-1, the J gene TRBJ1-1, with a tentative D call TRBD1 (5 bases). The sequenced sample consisted of PBMCs. The CDR3 DNA is TGCGCCAGCAGCCAAGATTCAGGGAGGACTGAAGCTTTCTTT. Its protein is CASSQDSGRTEAFF.